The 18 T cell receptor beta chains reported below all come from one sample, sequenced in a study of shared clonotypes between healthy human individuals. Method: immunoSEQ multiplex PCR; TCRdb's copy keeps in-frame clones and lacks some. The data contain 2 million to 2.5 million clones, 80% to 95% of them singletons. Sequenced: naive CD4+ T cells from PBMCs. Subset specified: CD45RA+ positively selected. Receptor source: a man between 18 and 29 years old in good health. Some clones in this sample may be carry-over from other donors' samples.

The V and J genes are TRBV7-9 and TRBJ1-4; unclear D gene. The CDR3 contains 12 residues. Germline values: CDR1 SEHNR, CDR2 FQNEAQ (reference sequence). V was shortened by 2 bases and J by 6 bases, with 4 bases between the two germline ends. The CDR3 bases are TGTGCCAGCAGCTTAATGTATGAAAAACTGTTTTTT. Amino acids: CASSLMYEKLFF.

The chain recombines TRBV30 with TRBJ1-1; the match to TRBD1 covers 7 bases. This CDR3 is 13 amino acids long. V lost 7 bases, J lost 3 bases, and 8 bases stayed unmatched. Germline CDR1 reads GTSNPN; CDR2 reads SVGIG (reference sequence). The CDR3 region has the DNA TGTGCCTCCGCAACAGGGGCGTACACTGAAGCTTTCTTT. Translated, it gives CASATGAYTEAFF.

DNA for the CDR3: TGTGCCAGCAGCACCCGAGGGGTAGCGGAAACCGGGGACATTCAGTACTTC. It specifies CASSTRGVAETGDIQYF. The chain recombines TRBV9 with TRBJ2-4; TRBD2 is a possible D gene (6 bases). This CDR3 is built from 17 residues. V gave up 4 bases and J gave up 8 bases, with 25 bases separating them. The germline V gene encodes CDR1 SGDLS and CDR2 YYNGEE.

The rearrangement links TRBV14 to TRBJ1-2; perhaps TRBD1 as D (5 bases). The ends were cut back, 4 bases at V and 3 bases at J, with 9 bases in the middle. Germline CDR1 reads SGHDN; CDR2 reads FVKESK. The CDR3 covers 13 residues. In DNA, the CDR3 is TGTGCCAGCAGCCCCAGGGACCACTATGGCTACACCTTC. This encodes CASSPRDHYGYTF. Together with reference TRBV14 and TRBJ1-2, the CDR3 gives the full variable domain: EAGVTQFPSHSVIEKGQTVTLRCDPISGHDNLYWYRRVMGKEIKFLLHFVKESKQDESGMPNNRFLAERTGGTYSTLKVQPAELEDSGVYFCASSPRDHYGYTFGSGTRLTVV.

The CDR3 protein is CASSQLGWGKQGSTTLGNTIYF. CDR3 DNA: TGTGCCAGCAGCCAATTGGGGTGGGGCAAACAGGGCTCTACGACCCTTGGAAACACCATATATTTT. V usage is TRBV13 and J usage is TRBJ1-3; D is possibly TRBD1 (6 bases). The CDR3 is made up of 22 amino acids. Germline CDR1 reads PRHDT; CDR2 reads FYEKMQ (reference sequence). V lost 5 bases and J 3 bases, leaving 35 bases between the germline ends.

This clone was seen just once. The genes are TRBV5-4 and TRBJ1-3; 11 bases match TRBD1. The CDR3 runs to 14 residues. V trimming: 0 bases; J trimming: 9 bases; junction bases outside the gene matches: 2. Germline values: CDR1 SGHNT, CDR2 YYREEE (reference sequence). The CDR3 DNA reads TGTGCCAGCAGCTTGGGAGGGACAGGGGGCACCATATATTTT. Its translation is CASSLGGTGGTIYF.

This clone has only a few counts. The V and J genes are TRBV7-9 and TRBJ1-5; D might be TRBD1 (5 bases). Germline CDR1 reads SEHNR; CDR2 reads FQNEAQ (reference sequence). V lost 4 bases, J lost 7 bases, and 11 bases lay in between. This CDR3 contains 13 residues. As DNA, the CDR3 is TGTGCCAGCAGCTGGGGGGTCGGCCAGCCCCAGCATTTT. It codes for CASSWGVGQPQHF. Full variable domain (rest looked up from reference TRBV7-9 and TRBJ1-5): DTGVSQNPRHKITKRGQNVTFRCDPISEHNRLYWYRQTLGQGPEFLTYFQNEAQLEKSRLLSDRFSAERPKGSFSTLEIQRTEQGDSAMYLCASSWGVGQPQHFGDGTRLSIL.

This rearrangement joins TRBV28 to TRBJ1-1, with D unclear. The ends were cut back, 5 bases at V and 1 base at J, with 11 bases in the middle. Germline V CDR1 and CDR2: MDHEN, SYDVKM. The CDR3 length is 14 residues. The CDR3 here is CASSPSRKNTEAFF. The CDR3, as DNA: TGTGCCAGCAGTCCGAGTAGGAAGAACACTGAAGCTTTCTTT.

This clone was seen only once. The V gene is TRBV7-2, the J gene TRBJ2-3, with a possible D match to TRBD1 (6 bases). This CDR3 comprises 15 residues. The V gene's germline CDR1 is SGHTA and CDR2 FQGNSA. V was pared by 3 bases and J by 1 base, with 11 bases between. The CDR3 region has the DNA TGTGCCAGCAGCTTCTTAGGACAGCGCACAGATACGCAGTATTTT. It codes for CASSFLGQRTDTQYF.

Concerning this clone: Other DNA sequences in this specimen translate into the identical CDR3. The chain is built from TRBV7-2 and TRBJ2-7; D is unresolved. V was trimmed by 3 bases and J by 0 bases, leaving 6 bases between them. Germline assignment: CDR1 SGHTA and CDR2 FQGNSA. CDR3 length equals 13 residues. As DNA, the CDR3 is TGTGCCAGCAGCTTGGGTCTCTCCTACGAGCAGTACTTC. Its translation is CASSLGLSYEQYF.

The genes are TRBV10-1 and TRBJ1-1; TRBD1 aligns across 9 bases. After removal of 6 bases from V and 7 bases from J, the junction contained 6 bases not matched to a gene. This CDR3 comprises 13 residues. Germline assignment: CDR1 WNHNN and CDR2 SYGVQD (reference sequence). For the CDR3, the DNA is TGCGCCAGCAGCCCGGGACAGGGACTTGAAGCTTTCTTT. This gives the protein CASSPGQGLEAFF.

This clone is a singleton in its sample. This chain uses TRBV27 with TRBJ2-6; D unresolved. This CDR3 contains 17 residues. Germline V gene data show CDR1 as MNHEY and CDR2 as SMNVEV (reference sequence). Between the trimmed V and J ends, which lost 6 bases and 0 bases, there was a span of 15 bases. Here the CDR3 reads CASSSLTQRSGANVLTF. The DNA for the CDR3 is TGTGCCAGCAGCAGTTTAACACAGCGCTCTGGGGCCAACGTCCTGACTTTC. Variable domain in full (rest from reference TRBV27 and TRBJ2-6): EAQVTQNPRYLITVTGKKLTVTCSQNMNHEYMSWYRQDPGLGLRQIYYSMNVEVTDKGDVPEGYKVSRKEKRNFPLILESPSPNQTSLYFCASSSLTQRSGANVLTFGAGSRLTVL.

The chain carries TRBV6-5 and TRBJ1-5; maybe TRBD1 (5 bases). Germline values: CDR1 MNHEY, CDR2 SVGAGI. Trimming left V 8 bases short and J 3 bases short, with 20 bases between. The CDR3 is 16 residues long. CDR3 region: CASGFGPGRANQPQHF. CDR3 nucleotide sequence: TGTGCCAGCGGTTTCGGGCCTGGCAGGGCCAATCAGCCCCAGCATTTT.

CDR3 in amino acids: CSVATGWRTDTQYF. The CDR3 DNA is TGCAGCGTTGCCACAGGTTGGCGCACAGATACGCAGTATTTT. V usage is TRBV29-1 and J usage is TRBJ2-3; tentative D call: TRBD1 (5 bases). This CDR3 spans 14 amino acids. Germline-derived CDR1 and CDR2 are SQVTM and ANQGSEA. V was shortened by 4 bases and J by 1 base, with 12 bases between the two germline ends.

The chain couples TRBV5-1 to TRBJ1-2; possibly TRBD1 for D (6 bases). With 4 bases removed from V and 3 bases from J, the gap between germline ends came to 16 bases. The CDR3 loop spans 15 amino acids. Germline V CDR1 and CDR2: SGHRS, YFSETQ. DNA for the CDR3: TGCGCCAGCAGCCCACAGGGTTTGGTGGACTATGGCTACACCTTC. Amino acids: CASSPQGLVDYGYTF.

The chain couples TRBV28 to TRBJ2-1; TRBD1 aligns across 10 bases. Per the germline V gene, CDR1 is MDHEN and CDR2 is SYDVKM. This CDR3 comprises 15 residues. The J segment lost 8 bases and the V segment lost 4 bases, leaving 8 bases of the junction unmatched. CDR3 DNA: TGTGCCAGCAGTTCGACAGGGGGCGGTAAGGATGAGCAGTTCTTC. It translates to CASSSTGGGKDEQFF.

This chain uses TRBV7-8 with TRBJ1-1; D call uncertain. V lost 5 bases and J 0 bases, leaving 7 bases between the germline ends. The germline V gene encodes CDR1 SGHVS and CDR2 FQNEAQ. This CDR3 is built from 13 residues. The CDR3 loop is CASSPWMNTEAFF. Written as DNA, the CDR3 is TGTGCCAGCAGCCCGTGGATGAACACTGAAGCTTTCTTT.

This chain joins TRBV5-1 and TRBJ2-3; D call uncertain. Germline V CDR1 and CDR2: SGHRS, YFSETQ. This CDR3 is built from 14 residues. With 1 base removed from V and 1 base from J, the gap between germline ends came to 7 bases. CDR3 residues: CASSLFARTDTQYF. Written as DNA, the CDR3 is TGCGCCAGCAGCTTGTTTGCCCGCACAGATACGCAGTATTTT.